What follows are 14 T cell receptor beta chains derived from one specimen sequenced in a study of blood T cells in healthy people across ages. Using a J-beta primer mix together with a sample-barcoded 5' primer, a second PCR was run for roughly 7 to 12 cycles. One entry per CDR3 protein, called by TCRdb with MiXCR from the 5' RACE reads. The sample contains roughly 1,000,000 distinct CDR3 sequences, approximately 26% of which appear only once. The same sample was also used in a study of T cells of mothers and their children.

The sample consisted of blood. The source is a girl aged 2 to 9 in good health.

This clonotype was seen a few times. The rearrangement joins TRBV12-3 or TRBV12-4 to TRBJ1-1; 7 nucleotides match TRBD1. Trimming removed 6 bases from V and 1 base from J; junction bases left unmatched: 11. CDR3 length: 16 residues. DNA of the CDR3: TGTGCCAGCAGCCAACAGGGGATGTTAACGAACACTGAAGCTTTCTTT. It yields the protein CASSQQGMLTNTEAFF.

This CDR3 is CASSPPNNNEQFF. The CDR3 DNA reads TGTGCCAGCTCACCCCCGAACAACAATGAGCAGTTCTTC. The chain is built from TRBV18 and TRBJ2-1; D remains unclear. The CDR3 runs 13 residues. Trimming removed 3 bases at V and 5 bases at J, with 8 bases between. Germline loops: CDR1 KGHSH, CDR2 LQKENI.

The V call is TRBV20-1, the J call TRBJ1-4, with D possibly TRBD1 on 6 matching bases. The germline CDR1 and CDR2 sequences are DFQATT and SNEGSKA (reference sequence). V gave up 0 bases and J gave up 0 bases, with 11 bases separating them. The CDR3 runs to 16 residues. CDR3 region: CSARDNNRATNEKLFF. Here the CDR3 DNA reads TGCAGTGCTAGAGACAACAACAGGGCAACTAATGAAAAACTGTTTTTT.

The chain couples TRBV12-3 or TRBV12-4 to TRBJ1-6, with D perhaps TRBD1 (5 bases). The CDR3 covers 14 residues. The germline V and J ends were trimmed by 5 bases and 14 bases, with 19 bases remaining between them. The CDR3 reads CASSTWDEVGALHF. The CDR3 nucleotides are TGTGCCAGCAGTACCTGGGACGAGGTTGGAGCCCTCCACTTT.

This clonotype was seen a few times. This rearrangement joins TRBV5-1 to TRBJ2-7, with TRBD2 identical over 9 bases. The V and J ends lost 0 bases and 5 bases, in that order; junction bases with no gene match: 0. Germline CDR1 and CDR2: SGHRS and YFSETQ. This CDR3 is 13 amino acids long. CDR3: CASSLGTSDEQYF. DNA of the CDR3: TGCGCCAGCAGCTTGGGGACTAGCGACGAGCAGTACTTC.

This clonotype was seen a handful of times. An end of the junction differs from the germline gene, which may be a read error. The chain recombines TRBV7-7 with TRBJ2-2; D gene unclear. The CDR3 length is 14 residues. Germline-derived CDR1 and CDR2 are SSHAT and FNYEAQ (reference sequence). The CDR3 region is CASSLNMNTGELFF. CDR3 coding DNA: TGTGCTAGCAGCTTAAACATGAACACCGGGGAGCTGTTTTTT.

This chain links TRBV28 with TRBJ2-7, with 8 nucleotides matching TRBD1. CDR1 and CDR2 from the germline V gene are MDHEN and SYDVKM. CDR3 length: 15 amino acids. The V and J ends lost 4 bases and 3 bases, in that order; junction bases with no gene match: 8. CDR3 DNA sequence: TGTGCCAGCAGTTCTCAGGGGGCAGGGGGCTACGAGCAGTACTTC. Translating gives CASSSQGAGGYEQYF. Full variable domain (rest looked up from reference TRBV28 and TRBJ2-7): DVKVTQSSRYLVKRTGEKVFLECVQDMDHENMFWYRQDPGLGLRLIYFSYDVKMKEKGDIPEGYSVSREKKERFSLILESASTNQTSMYLCASSSQGAGGYEQYFGPGTRLTVT.

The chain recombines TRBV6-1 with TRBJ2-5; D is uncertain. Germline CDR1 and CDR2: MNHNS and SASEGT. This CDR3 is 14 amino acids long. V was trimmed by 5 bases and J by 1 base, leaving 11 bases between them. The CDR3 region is CASSTVGTQETQYF. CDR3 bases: TGTGCCAGCAGTACCGTAGGTACCCAAGAGACCCAGTACTTC.

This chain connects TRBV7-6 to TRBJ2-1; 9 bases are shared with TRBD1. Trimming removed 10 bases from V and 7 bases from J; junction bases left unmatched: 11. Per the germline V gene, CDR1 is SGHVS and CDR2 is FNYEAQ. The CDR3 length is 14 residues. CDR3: CATSPRTGENEQFF. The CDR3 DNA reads TGTGCCACCTCGCCTCGGACAGGGGAAAATGAGCAGTTCTTC.

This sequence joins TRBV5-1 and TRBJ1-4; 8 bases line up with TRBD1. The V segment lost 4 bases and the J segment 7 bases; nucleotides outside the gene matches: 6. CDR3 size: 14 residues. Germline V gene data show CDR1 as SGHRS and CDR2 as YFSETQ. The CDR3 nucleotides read TGCGCCAGCAGCCGTACAGGGGGGAGTGAAAAACTGTTTTTT. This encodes CASSRTGGSEKLFF.

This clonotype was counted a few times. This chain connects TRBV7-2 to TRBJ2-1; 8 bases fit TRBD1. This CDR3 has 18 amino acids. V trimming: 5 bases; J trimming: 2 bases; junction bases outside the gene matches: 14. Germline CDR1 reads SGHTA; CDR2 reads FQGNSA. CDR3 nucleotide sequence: TGTGCCAGCAGCGTCCGGGACAGGAAATTCCTTCCCTACAATGAGCAGTTCTTC. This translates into CASSVRDRKFLPYNEQFF.

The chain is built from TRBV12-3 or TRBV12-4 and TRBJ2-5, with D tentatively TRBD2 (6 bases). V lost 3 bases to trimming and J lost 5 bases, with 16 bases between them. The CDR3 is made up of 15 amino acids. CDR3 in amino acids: CASSLGRGFKETQYF. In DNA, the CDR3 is TGTGCCAGCAGTTTGGGGCGGGGCTTTAAGGAGACCCAGTACTTC.

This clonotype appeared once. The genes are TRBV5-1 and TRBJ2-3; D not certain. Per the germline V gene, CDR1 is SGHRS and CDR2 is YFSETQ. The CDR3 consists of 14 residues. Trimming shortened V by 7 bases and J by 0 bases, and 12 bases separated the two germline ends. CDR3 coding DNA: TGCGCCAGCGGCGCTCTGGTTAGCACAGATACGCAGTATTTT. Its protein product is CASGALVSTDTQYF.

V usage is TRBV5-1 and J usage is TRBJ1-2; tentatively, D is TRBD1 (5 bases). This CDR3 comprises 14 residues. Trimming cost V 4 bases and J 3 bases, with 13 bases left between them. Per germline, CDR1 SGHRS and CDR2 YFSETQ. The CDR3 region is CASSPLQEYYGYTF. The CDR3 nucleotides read TGCGCCAGCAGCCCGTTACAGGAGTACTATGGCTACACCTTC.